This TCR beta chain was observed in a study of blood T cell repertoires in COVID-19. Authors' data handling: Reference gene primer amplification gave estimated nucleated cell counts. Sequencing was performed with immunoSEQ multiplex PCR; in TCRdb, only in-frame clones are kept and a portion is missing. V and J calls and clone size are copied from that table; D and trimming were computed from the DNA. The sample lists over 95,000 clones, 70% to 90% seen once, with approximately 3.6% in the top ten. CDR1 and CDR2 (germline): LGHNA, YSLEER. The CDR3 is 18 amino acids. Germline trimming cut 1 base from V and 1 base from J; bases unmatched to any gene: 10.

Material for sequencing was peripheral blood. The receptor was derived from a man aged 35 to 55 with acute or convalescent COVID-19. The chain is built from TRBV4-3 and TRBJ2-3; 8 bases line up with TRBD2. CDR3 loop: CASSQALSGLAGTDTQYF. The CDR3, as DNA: TGCGCCAGCAGCCAAGCTCTATCTGGACTAGCCGGCACAGATACGCAGTATTTT.